The present TCR beta chain was sequenced within a study of T cell responses to AZD1222 COVID-19 vaccine. Notes on the study in general: It should be noted that donors were predominantly white British and more often female, and clonal diversity was possibly underestimated. Every sample of the repertoires postdated the peak T cell response.

This clone was recorded only once. No antigen is known for it. This CDR3 is built from 16 residues. Germline-derived CDR1 and CDR2 are MNHNS and SASEGT. Trimming cost V 3 bases and J 1 base, with 15 bases left between them. Sequencing used immunoSEQ multiplex PCR; TCRdb keeps in-frame clones, though not all of them. The sample has about 80,000 clones, around 85% seen once. The V gene is TRBV6-1, the J gene TRBJ1-1; D gene unclear. This specimen consisted of peripheral blood, obtained 28 days after the second AZD1222 dose. The receptor comes from an adult who received the AZD1222 COVID-19 vaccine. The CDR3 DNA sequence: TGTGCCAGCAGTGAGAAACCCTGGCGGACGAACACTGAAGCTTTCTTT. Encoded protein: CASSEKPWRTNTEAFF.